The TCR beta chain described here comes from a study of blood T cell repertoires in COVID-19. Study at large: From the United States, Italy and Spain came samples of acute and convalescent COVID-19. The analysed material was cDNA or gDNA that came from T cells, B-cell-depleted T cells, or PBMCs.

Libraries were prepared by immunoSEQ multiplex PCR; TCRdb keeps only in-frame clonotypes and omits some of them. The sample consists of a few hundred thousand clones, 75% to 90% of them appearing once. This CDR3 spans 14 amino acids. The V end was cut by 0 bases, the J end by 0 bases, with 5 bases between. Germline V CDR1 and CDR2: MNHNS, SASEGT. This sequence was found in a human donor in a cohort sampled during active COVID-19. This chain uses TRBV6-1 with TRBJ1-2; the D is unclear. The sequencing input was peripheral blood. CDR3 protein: CASSEADSNYGYTF. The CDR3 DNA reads TGTGCCAGCAGTGAAGCCGACTCTAACTATGGCTACACCTTC.